The clone carrying this T cell receptor (beta chain) was seen only a few times. What it binds is unknown. V dropped 1 base and J dropped 1 base, with 8 bases sitting between them. Germline CDR1 and CDR2: MDHEN and SYDVKM. This CDR3 spans 14 amino acids. This record comes from a study of OX40 agonist ivuxolimab in advanced cancers. In the study overall: A mean age of around 63 years, range about 20 to 85, was recorded, and 80% to 90% were male.

Exclusion of a patient followed from autoimmune disease history or systemic immunosuppression. Findings of the study overall: It was not determined which antigens were specifically recognized by the peripheral T cells that had undergone clonal expansion. CD4+ and CD8+ blood T cells expanded clonally by week 6 at 0.1 to 3.0 mg/kg.

Clones were read by immunoSEQ multiplex PCR, and TCRdb kept only the in-frame ones, dropping some. The sample records tens of thousands of clones, about 85% being singletons. Specimen: CD4+ or CD8+ T cells sorted from blood, collected in a trial of the OX40 agonist ivuxolimab. This clonotype was obtained from an adult with an advanced solid tumor such as melanoma, head and neck, liver or kidney cancer. The genes are TRBV28 and TRBJ2-7; weak D call: TRBD1 (6 bases). The DNA for the CDR3 is TGTGCCAGCAGTTTATTTAGGGGGTCCTACGAGCAGTACTTC. Its translation is CASSLFRGSYEQYF.